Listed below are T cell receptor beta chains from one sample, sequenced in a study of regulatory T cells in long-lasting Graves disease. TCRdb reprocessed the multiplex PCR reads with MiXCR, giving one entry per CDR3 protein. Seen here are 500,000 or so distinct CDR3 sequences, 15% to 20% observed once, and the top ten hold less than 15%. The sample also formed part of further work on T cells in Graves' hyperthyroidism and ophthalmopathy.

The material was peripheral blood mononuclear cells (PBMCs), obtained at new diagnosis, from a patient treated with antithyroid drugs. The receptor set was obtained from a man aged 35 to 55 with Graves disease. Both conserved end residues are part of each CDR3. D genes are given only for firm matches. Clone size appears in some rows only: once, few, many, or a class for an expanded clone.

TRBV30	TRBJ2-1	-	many	CAWSQGSYNEQFF	TGTGCCTGGAGCCAGGGTTCCTACAATGAGCAGTTCTTC
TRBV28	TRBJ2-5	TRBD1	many	CASTTGGWPQYF	TGTGCCAGCACCACAGGGGGGTGGCCCCAGTACTTC
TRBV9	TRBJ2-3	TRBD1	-	CASSVSGQGPGTQYF	TGTGCCAGCAGCGTAAGTGGACAGGGCCCGGGTACGCAGTATTTT
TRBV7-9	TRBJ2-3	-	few	CASSPMTASTDTQYF	TGTGCCAGCAGCCCAATGACTGCTAGCACAGATACGCAGTATTTT
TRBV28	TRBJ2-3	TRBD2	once	CASSLTTSGDTQYF	TGTGCCAGCAGTTTGACGACTAGCGGCGATACGCAGTATTTT
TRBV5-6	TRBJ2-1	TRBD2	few	CASSPGTNNEQFF	TGTGCCAGCAGCCCTGGGACTAACAATGAGCAGTTCTTC
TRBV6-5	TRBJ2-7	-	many	CASSYSGRTYEQYF	TGTGCCAGCAGTTACTCAGGGAGAACGTACGAGCAGTACTTC
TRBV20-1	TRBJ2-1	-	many	CSARDQGVYNEQFF	TGCAGTGCTAGAGATCAGGGCGTCTACAATGAGCAGTTCTTC
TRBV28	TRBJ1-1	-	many	CASSRYLSMNTEAFF	TGTGCCAGCAGCCGCTACTTATCTATGAACACTGAAGCTTTCTTT
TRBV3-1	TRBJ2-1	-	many	CASSQDTLLEQFF	TGTGCCAGCAGCCAAGACACTCTCCTTGAGCAGTTCTTC
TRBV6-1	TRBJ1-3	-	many	CASSQDFSGNTIYF	TGTGCCAGCAGCCAGGACTTCTCTGGAAACACCATATATTTT
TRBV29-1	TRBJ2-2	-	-	CSVSLSNTGELFF	TGCAGCGTGAGTCTTTCGAACACCGGGGAGCTGTTTTTT
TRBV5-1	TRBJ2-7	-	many	CASSNAGQTSYEQYF	TGCGCCAGCAGCAACGCGGGACAGACCTCCTACGAGCAGTACTTC
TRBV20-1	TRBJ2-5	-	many	CSARVSRETQYF	TGCAGTGCCCGCGTCAGTAGAGAGACCCAGTACTTC